This TCR beta chain was documented in a study of T cell changes during pregnancy in multiple sclerosis. This clone was found once. Here immunoSEQ multiplex PCR was the method, and the copy in TCRdb shows in-frame clones only, minus some. Among roughly 40,000 clones listed, 80% to 95% were seen once. Source: CD4+ T cells from peripheral blood mononuclear cells, taken in the third trimester of pregnancy. The clonotype originates from a female donor with multiple sclerosis, enrolled in a pregnancy study.

The chain's CDR3 is CASISGTGALGNTEAFF. The CDR3 DNA is TGTGCCAGCATCTCCGGGACAGGCGCCTTGGGGAACACTGAAGCTTTCTTT. This chain uses TRBV11-2 with TRBJ1-1; 8 bases are a match to TRBD1. The CDR3 is 17 residues long. Trimming cost V 7 bases and J 1 base; bases outside gene matches: 14. Germline loops: CDR1 SGHAT, CDR2 FQNNGV.